The source of this TCR beta chain is a study of T cells after yellow fever vaccination (dated by TCRdb to between 2017 and 2020). Regarding the complete study: The SMART-Seq v4 Ultra Low Input RNA kit was used to prepare libraries from fractions with low cell numbers. To follow T-cell clones before and after primary and booster YFV17D yellow fever vaccination, bulk TCR alpha and beta repertoires were sequenced over time. Two healthy male donors, one aged 18 to 30 and one aged 30 to 39 years, made up the cohort. Blood samples were taken at several timepoints before and after primary and secondary immunization, and bulk PBMC replicates and cell subsets were isolated.

The table lists this clonotype with many counts. Its antigen target is currently unknown. Nothing much larger sits one base from this clone, and base qualities are not available. On the study overall, not on this receptor specifically: A small share of clonotypes occurred in both CD4 and CD8 compartments, likely arising from convergent recombination. After the booster, most clones that had expanded after primary vaccination were detected again (roughly 96% of CD4 and over 75% of CD8), suggesting broad maintenance of memory. The secondary T-cell response was found to be weaker but faster than the primary response, with a peak reached on day 5 rather than on day 15. Because the study included only two donors, the extent to which the findings can be generalized is limited. Computational filtering was needed because FACS-sorted repertoires could contain abundant contaminating clonotypes from the bulk population.

Via the germline V gene, CDR1 is SQVTM and CDR2 ANQGSEA. Trimming takes 4 bases off V and 5 bases off J; junction bases not matched to a gene: 17. Reading from cysteine to phenylalanine, the CDR3 counts 18 amino acids. CDR3 DNA is the only sequence kept; it has 54 bases, read in frame from the first base. The sample's treatment or condition label is to be understood as: live attenuated yellow fever vaccine strain. At each blood-draw timepoint, two biological replicates of bulk PBMCs were obtained. A standard Ficoll-Paque protocol was used to isolate PBMCs from peripheral blood. TriZol was used to extract RNA from bulk PBMCs, CD4 and CD8 fractions, and dextramer-positive and dextramer-negative fractions. Synthesis of TCR cDNA relied on 5'RACE template switching, a step that introduced a universal primer site along with unique molecular identifiers. Priming for cDNA synthesis came from both the TCR alpha and TCR beta constant segments. Libraries were amplified in two PCR steps, with sample barcodes and sequencing adapters added in the second step. Sequencing of libraries was performed on Illumina HiSeq 2500 (2x100 bp) or NovaSeq (2x150 bp). Turning to the authors' computational methods: MIGEC was used to demultiplex reads and collapse the reads into UMI consensus sequences, and MiXCR was used for V(D)J alignment. Clonotypes responding to the vaccine were identified with edgeR on replicate PBMC samples, with the criteria of FDR below 0.01 and a log2 fold change above 5 up to day 15. Each bulk clonotype received a CD4 or CD8 identity based on whether the sequenced CD4 or CD8 repertoire contained that clonotype at higher abundance. Starting from the raw public reads, TCRdb applied fastp trimming at Q25, assembled clones with MiXCR and retained in-frame beta chains. Every CDR3 protein is listed once, alongside the most common genes and DNA of its rows. The authors' filters were not applied to this entry. Recorded for this sample are some 350,000 distinct CDR3 sequences; roughly 6.1% of them occurred a single time. The ten largest clones represent around 16% of the sample.

This material consisted of PBMCs, taken 5 days after the yellow fever booster vaccination. The rearrangement combines TRBV29-1 with TRBJ2-1, and TRBD2 aligns with 10 junction nucleotides. This clonotype was obtained from a man under 40 who received the YFV17D yellow fever vaccine. In nucleotides, the sequence is TGCAGCGTTGTCACCCAAATCTTCGCTAGCGGGAGAAACAATGAGCAGTTCTTC. It is translated as CSVVTQIFASGRNNEQFF.